This T cell receptor (beta chain) was captured in a study of T cell repertoires in cytomegalovirus infection. A single record per CDR3 protein comes from TCRdb applying MiXCR to the reads. Seen here are around 170,000 distinct CDR3 sequences, under 20% observed once, and the top ten hold around 20%. Germline V gives CDR1 LGHNA, CDR2 YSLEER. The V and J ends lost 0 bases and 2 bases respectively, with 17 bases between them. This CDR3 region has 17 residues. The chain uses TRBV4-3 and TRBJ2-7; TRBD1 might be the D (5 bases). The sample comprised CD8+ T cells from PBMCs. The clonotype comes from a human donor in good health (CMV status not recorded). Some clones in this sample may be carry-over from other donors' samples. The CDR3 DNA is TGCGCCAGCAGCCAAGATATGGAACCAAGGGGTCCCTACGAGCAGTACTTC. This sequence encodes CASSQDMEPRGPYEQYF.